This T cell receptor beta chain derives from a study of blood T cell repertoires in COVID-19. Study overall: The United States, Italy and Spain were the sources of the acute and convalescent COVID-19 samples. T cells, B-cell-depleted T cells, or PBMCs supplied cDNA or gDNA.

This CDR3 spans 17 amino acids. Germline V gene sequence: CDR1 WSHSY, CDR2 SAAADI. The junction had 9 bases not matched to a gene; V was cut back by 0 bases and J by 6 bases. Under the authors' procedure: Reference gene primer amplification yielded estimated nucleated cell counts. Repertoires were generated with immunoSEQ multiplex PCR, while TCRdb's copy carries only in-frame clones and drops some. V and J calls and clone size follow that table, whereas D and trimming were derived from the DNA. The sample yields approximately 85,000 clones, more than 80% seen once. The receptor comes from a man aged 50-60 years with active or convalescent COVID-19. Source material: peripheral blood. This sequence joins TRBV10-2 and TRBJ2-3, with 10 nucleotides matching TRBD2. The chain's CDR3 is CASSESNLAGVLDTQYF. The CDR3 DNA sequence: TGCGCCAGCAGTGAGTCCAATCTAGCGGGGGTATTGGATACGCAGTATTTT.